Sequencing of this TCR beta chain was carried out in a study of shared clonotypes between healthy human individuals. Study results and limitations: Generally, estimated richness proved larger in naive subsets than it did in memory subsets.

Assay: immunoSEQ multiplex PCR; the TCRdb copy retains only in-frame clones and omits some. This repertoire shows hundreds of thousands of clones, under 95% found once; its top ten account for about a quarter. This clone was counted between two and nine times. Its antigen remains unknown. Naive CD8 cells comprised CD45RO-negative, CCR7-positively selected cells, excluding terminally differentiated effector memory CD45RA+ cells. CDR3 length equals 13 residues. CDR1 and CDR2 (germline): SEHNR, FQNEAQ (reference sequence). Trimming pared 0 bases from V and 4 bases from J, leaving 7 bases between. This receptor was taken from a young man in good health. Sequencing input: naive CD8+ T cells sorted from blood. J is TRBJ2-7 and V is TRBV7-9; D is uncertain. In nucleotides, the CDR3 is TGTGCCAGCAGCTTAGCTTTGGGATACGAGCAGTACTTC. It specifies CASSLALGYEQYF.